These 30 T cell receptor beta chains were all obtained from the same sample, sequenced in a study of molecular identifiers for immune sequencing clone quantification. TCRdb called the PCR reads again in MiXCR, with one record for every CDR3 protein. The table has about 500,000 distinct CDR3 sequences, roughly 26% seen once. Material for sequencing was naive CD8+ T cells from blood, with Jurkat cell RNA spiked in. Indicated subset: FACS-sorted CD8+CD4-CCR7+CD45RA+ naive T cells. Receptor source: a human donor in good health. Some libraries in this study had Jurkat cell RNA spiked in.

The J gene is TRBJ2-3, the V gene TRBV6-2 or TRBV6-3, with D perhaps matching TRBD1 (5 bases). The CDR3 length is 14 residues. The germline V and J ends were trimmed by 3 bases and 2 bases, with 9 bases remaining between them. Germline V gene data show CDR1 as MNHEY and CDR2 as SVGEGT. CDR3 DNA: TGTGCCAGCAGTTATTGGACAATCACAGATACGCAGTATTTT. Protein sequence: CASSYWTITDTQYF.

V and J are TRBV20-1 and TRBJ1-5, with 7 bases matching TRBD1. CDR3 length: 14 amino acids. With 6 bases clipped from V and 0 bases from J, the junction kept 5 bases outside the gene matches. The germline gives CDR1 DFQATT, CDR2 SNEGSKA (reference sequence). The chain's CDR3 is CSAPTGYSNQPQHF. DNA for the CDR3: TGCAGTGCCCCGACAGGGTATAGCAATCAGCCCCAGCATTTT.

This clonotype was seen only a few times. This chain links TRBV5-4 with TRBJ1-1; D call uncertain. Trimming removed 4 bases from V and 4 bases from J, with 5 bases in between. Germline V gene data show CDR1 as SGHNT and CDR2 as YYREEE (reference sequence). This CDR3 has 11 residues. The CDR3: CASSGPTEAFF. The DNA of the CDR3 is TGTGCCAGCAGCGGCCCCACTGAAGCTTTCTTT. Together with reference TRBV5-4 and TRBJ1-1, the CDR3 gives the full variable domain: ETGVTQSPTHLIKTRGQQVTLRCSSQSGHNTVSWYQQALGQGPQFIFQYYREEENGRGNFPPRFSGLQFPNYSSELNVNALELDDSALYLCASSGPTEAFFGQGTRLTVV.

Concerning this clonotype: This could be a read error, since a much larger clone is one nucleotide away. CDR3 in DNA: TGTGCCAGCAGCTTACAAGAGAGGTACGAGCAGTACTTC. This sequence encodes CASSLQERYEQYF. V and J are TRBV13 and TRBJ2-7; no reliable D call. The V end was cut by 2 bases, the J end by 4 bases, with 9 bases between. Germline V lookup: CDR1 PRHDT, CDR2 FYEKMQ (reference sequence). The CDR3 is made up of 13 amino acids. Full variable domain (rest looked up from reference TRBV13 and TRBJ2-7): AAGVIQSPRHLIKEKRETATLKCYPIPRHDTVYWYQQGPGQDPQFLISFYEKMQSDKGSIPDRFSAQQFSDYHSELNMSSLELGDSALYFCASSLQERYEQYFGPGTRLTVT.

This clonotype was seen many times. V usage is TRBV7-2 and J usage is TRBJ2-1; D ambiguous. V was cut by 2 bases and J by 4 bases, with 15 bases left in between. CDR3 length: 16 amino acids. Germline-derived CDR1 and CDR2 are SGHTA and FQGNSA. This chain's CDR3 is CASSLWISSGYNEQFF. CDR3 bases: TGTGCCAGCAGCTTATGGATTTCCTCTGGGTACAATGAGCAGTTCTTC.

About this clonotype itself: At one end, the junction sequence differs from germline, possibly due to a read error. CDR3 loop: CASSFGAAGTDTQYF. CDR3 DNA: TGTGCCAGCAGCTTCGGGGCAGCGGGCACAGATACGCAGTATTTT. The chain uses TRBV5-3 and TRBJ2-3, with D possibly called TRBD1 or TRBD2 (5 bases each). TRBV5-3 carries the ORF label, with uncertain function. There are 15 residues in the CDR3.

This clonotype appeared a few times. This rearrangement joins TRBV14 to TRBJ2-3; unclear D gene. Germline V gives CDR1 SGHDN, CDR2 FVKESK. The CDR3 runs 14 residues. V was cut by 3 bases and J by 0 bases, with 7 bases left in between. CDR3 nucleotide sequence: TGTGCCAGCAGCCACGCGGCTAGCACAGATACGCAGTATTTT. Amino acid sequence: CASSHAASTDTQYF. Filled out from reference TRBV14 and TRBJ2-3, the complete variable domain reads EAGVTQFPSHSVIEKGQTVTLRCDPISGHDNLYWYRRVMGKEIKFLLHFVKESKQDESGMPNNRFLAERTGGTYSTLKVQPAELEDSGVYFCASSHAASTDTQYFGPGTRLTVL.

This clonotype showed up just once. A much larger clone sits a single nucleotide away, making a read error possible. J is TRBJ2-5 and V is TRBV23-1; the D gene is possibly TRBD1 (6 bases). TRBV23-1 is identified as an open reading frame with a role that is uncertain. Trimming left V 2 bases short and J 4 bases short, with 17 bases between. The CDR3 is 16 amino acids. CDR3 sequence reads: CASSQPRGDTRETQYF. The CDR3 DNA follows: TGCGCCAGCAGTCAACCAAGAGGGGACACACGAGAGACCCAGTACTTC.

V usage is TRBV20-1 and J usage is TRBJ1-5; D is possibly TRBD1 (6 bases). Germline V gene sequence: CDR1 DFQATT, CDR2 SNEGSKA (reference sequence). The CDR3 spans 14 residues. The CDR3 region is CRDPSGGAGQPQHF. The CDR3 bases are TGCAGGGACCCCTCGGGGGGCGCAGGTCAGCCCCAGCATTTT.

This clonotype was seen a handful of times. The V and J genes are TRBV11-2 and TRBJ2-1; 8 bases match TRBD2. The CDR3 covers 15 residues. Unmatched junction bases numbered 8, after V lost 7 bases and J lost 3 bases. The V gene's germline CDR1 is SGHAT and CDR2 FQNNGV. Written as DNA, the CDR3 is TGTGCCAGCAAAAGGACTAGCACAAACTACAATGAGCAGTTCTTC. It codes for CASKRTSTNYNEQFF. Together with reference TRBV11-2 and TRBJ2-1, the CDR3 gives the full variable domain: EAGVAQSPRYKIIEKRQSVAFWCNPISGHATLYWYQQILGQGPKLLIQFQNNGVVDDSQLPKDRFSAERLKGVDSTLKIQPAKLEDSAVYLCASKRTSTNYNEQFFGPGTRLTVL.

This clonotype was counted a few times. The DNA for the CDR3 is TGTGCCAGCAGTCATGACGGGGACACCTACGAGCAGTACTTC. Encoded protein: CASSHDGDTYEQYF. The chain couples TRBV7-6 to TRBJ2-7; a possible D gene is TRBD1 (6 bases). Germline V gene lookup returns CDR1 SGHVS and CDR2 FNYEAQ. The V gene lost 6 bases and the J gene lost 2 bases, with 14 bases spanning the gap. The CDR3 totals 14 residues.

The chain carries TRBV12-3 or TRBV12-4 and TRBJ2-7; the match to TRBD2 covers 7 bases. V shed 6 bases and J 6 bases; nucleotides not matched to a gene: 11. CDR3 length equals 14 residues. The CDR3 here is CASRPGLSGGEQYF. CDR3 in DNA: TGTGCCAGCAGGCCGGGACTCTCGGGGGGCGAGCAGTACTTC.

The chain combines TRBV6-1 with TRBJ2-1; 8 bases align to TRBD1. Trimming cost V 10 bases and J 7 bases; bases outside gene matches: 6. The germline V gene encodes CDR1 MNHNS and CDR2 SASEGT. The CDR3 spans 12 residues. CDR3 nucleotide sequence: TGTGCCACCCGGACAGGGAGTAATGAGCAGTTCTTC. Its translation is CATRTGSNEQFF.

This clonotype was counted a few times. The chain joins TRBV10-3 to TRBJ1-3; D remains unclear. CDR3 length: 12 amino acids. From germline, CDR1 is ENHRY and CDR2 SYGVKD. V lost 6 bases to trimming and J lost 8 bases, with 11 bases between them. CDR3 nucleotide sequence: TGTGCCATCAGCCGAGAAGAAGACACCATATATTTT. Translating gives CAISREEDTIYF.

To note about this clonotype: A single base separates this from a much larger clone, so it may be a read error. Because the CDR3's place on the DNA is in doubt, the DNA is left out and the CDR3 is given as listed by TCRdb. This chain connects TRBV5-6 to TRBJ2-7; no check of the table's D call, TRBD1, against the DNA was made. Germline CDR1 SGHDT, CDR2 YYEEEE. Termini included, the CDR3 measures 15 amino acids. CDR3 region: CASSFGGGASYEQCF.

A note on this clonotype: A single base separates this from a much larger clone, so it may be a read error. The chain recombines TRBV7-2 with TRBJ2-5; D is unclear. Trimming stripped 5 bases from V and 7 bases from J, with 11 bases between. This CDR3 has 12 residues. Germline V gives CDR1 SGHTA, CDR2 FQGNSA. The CDR3 loop is CASSRPRATQYF. Written as DNA, the CDR3 is TGTGCCAGCAGCCGCCCGAGAGCGACCCAGTACTTC.

This clonotype was found many times. The chain carries TRBV20-1 and TRBJ2-3; no clear D. The germline V gene has CDR1 DFQATT and CDR2 SNEGSKA (reference sequence). Trimming took 0 bases from V and 0 from J, leaving 10 bases between them. This CDR3 has 15 amino acids. The CDR3 DNA follows: TGCAGTGCTAGAGATGGCGGTGCTAGCACAGATACGCAGTATTTT. Protein sequence: CSARDGGASTDTQYF.

The chain joins TRBV28 to TRBJ2-3; 8 nucleotides agree with TRBD2. The germline V gene encodes CDR1 MDHEN and CDR2 SYDVKM. The CDR3 has 15 residues. V gave up 6 bases and J gave up 3 bases; unmatched junction bases: 8. CDR3 loop: CASRNRGGQTDTQYF. The DNA of the CDR3 is TGTGCCAGCAGAAATCGGGGGGGCCAAACAGATACGCAGTATTTT.

The chain combines TRBV21-1 with TRBJ1-1; the table's D call of TRBD1 was not tested on the DNA. TRBV21-1 is a pseudogene locus. The CDR3 sequence is 19 residues long. In DNA, the CDR3 is TGTGCCAGCAGCAAACTTCCGGGGCCCCCCCTATTCATGAACACTGAAGCTTTCTTT. Translation gives CASSKLPGPPLFMNTEAFF.

The sample holds many counts of this clonotype. The rearrangement uses TRBV20-1 and TRBJ1-5; D uncertain. Trimming left V 2 bases short and J 7 bases short, with 18 bases between. The CDR3 runs 15 residues. Germline V gene sequence: CDR1 DFQATT, CDR2 SNEGSKA (reference sequence). For the CDR3, the DNA is TGCAGTGCTAGAAGGGCTTCCAACGCGGAACAGCCCCAGCATTTT. It codes for CSARRASNAEQPQHF.

About this clonotype: A read error may be the cause here, since a much bigger clone is one base away. V is TRBV4-1 and J is TRBJ2-7; D is perhaps TRBD2 (5 bases). The CDR3 has 13 amino acids. The V gene's germline CDR1 is MGHRA and CDR2 YSYEKL. CDR3 residues: CASSQDTSREQCF. The DNA of the CDR3 is TGCGCCAGCAGCCAAGACACTTCTAGGGAGCAGTGCTTC.

V is TRBV7-9 and J is TRBJ2-7; D not resolved. Germline CDR1 and CDR2: SEHNR and FQNEAQ (reference sequence). CDR3 length: 13 amino acids. Trimming removed 5 bases at V and 5 bases at J, with 13 bases between. The CDR3 sequence is CASSGAGWHEQYF. The CDR3 nucleotides read TGTGCCAGCAGCGGAGCAGGTTGGCACGAGCAGTACTTC.

This clonotype was counted ten times or more. The chain carries TRBV5-4 and TRBJ1-1; 9 nucleotides align to TRBD1. V was pared by 5 bases and J by 4 bases, with 3 bases of the junction left unmatched. The CDR3 runs 13 residues. Per germline, CDR1 SGHNT and CDR2 YYREEE (reference sequence). CDR3: CASRGQGSTEAFF. The CDR3 DNA reads as TGTGCCAGCAGGGGACAGGGCAGCACTGAAGCTTTCTTT.

This clonotype showed up just a few times. The chain recombines TRBV24-1 with TRBJ2-5; TRBD2 agrees at 8 bases. The CDR3 has 17 residues. The J segment lost 1 base and the V segment lost 3 bases, leaving 9 bases of the junction unmatched. Germline V gene sequence: CDR1 KGHDR, CDR2 SFDVKD. The CDR3 spells CATSDHHSGALQETQYF. The CDR3 nucleotides are TGTGCCACCAGTGATCACCATAGCGGGGCCCTCCAAGAGACCCAGTACTTC.

The chain uses TRBV9 and TRBJ2-2, with 8 bases fitting TRBD1. This CDR3 contains 22 residues. Looked up from germline, CDR1 is SGDLS and CDR2 is YYNGEE. Losses at the gene ends were 2 bases for V and 3 bases for J; bases not matched to a gene: 24. CDR3 residues: CASSVRVTQTGVDSEDTGELFF. The CDR3, as DNA: TGTGCCAGCAGCGTGAGGGTGACCCAGACAGGGGTTGATTCCGAAGACACCGGGGAGCTGTTTTTT.

In its sample, this clonotype was seen a few times. V usage is TRBV4-3 and J usage is TRBJ2-7; D is unresolved. Germline V lookup: CDR1 LGHNA, CDR2 YSLEER. CDR3 length: 14 residues. Trimming took off 3 bases at V and 5 bases at J, with 14 bases between the two ends. The CDR3 loop is CASSQYTRADEQYF. The CDR3 bases are TGCGCCAGCAGCCAGTACACTCGGGCAGACGAGCAGTACTTC.

Regarding this clonotype: An end of the junction differs from the germline gene, which may be a read error. This sequence joins TRBV20-1 and TRBJ2-5; D uncertain. The CDR3 loop spans 14 amino acids. Germline V gene data show CDR1 as DFQATT and CDR2 as SNEGSKA (reference sequence). CDR3 sequence reads: CSARDRTYQEAQYF. The CDR3 DNA reads as TGCAGTGCTAGAGATCGCACGTACCAAGAGGCCCAGTACTTC.

This clonotype appeared many times. The V gene is TRBV27, the J gene TRBJ1-1; D is unresolved. CDR1 and CDR2 (germline): MNHEY, SMNVEV (reference sequence). Deletions cut 6 bases from V and 0 bases from J, with 8 bases between. This CDR3 has 13 amino acids. The chain's CDR3 is CASSIQLNTEAFF. The CDR3 bases are TGTGCCAGCAGCATACAGCTGAACACTGAAGCTTTCTTT.

This clonotype was detected ten times or more. This chain joins TRBV2 and TRBJ2-3, with 8 positions matching TRBD2. The J segment lost 4 bases and the V segment lost 1 base, leaving 4 bases of the junction unmatched. Germline CDR1 is SNHLY and CDR2 is FYNNEI. The CDR3 covers 15 residues. CDR3 nucleotide sequence: TGTGCCAGCAGTGAAGGGGCGGGGGGCCCAGATACGCAGTATTTT. Translated: CASSEGAGGPDTQYF.

This clonotype came up many times. The rearrangement joins TRBV5-6 to TRBJ2-7; no reliable D call. Trimming stripped 1 base from V and 2 bases from J, with 10 bases between. CDR3 length equals 14 residues. Germline V gives CDR1 SGHDT, CDR2 YYEEEE. In DNA form, the CDR3 reads TGTGCCAGCAGCTTGTTCGGTGAGGCCTACGAGCAGTACTTC. Translation: CASSLFGEAYEQYF.